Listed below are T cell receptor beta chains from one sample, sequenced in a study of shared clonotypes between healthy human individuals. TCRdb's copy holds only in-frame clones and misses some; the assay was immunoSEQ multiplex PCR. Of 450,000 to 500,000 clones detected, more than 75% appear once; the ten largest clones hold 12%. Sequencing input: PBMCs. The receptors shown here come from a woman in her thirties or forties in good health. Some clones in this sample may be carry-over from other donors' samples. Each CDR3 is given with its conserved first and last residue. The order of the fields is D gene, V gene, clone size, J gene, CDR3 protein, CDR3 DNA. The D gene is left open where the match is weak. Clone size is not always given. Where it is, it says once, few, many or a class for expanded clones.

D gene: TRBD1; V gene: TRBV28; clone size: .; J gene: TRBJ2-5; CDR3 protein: CASGQGALETQYF; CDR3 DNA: TGTGCCAGCGGCCAGGGGGCTCTGGAGACCCAGTACTTC
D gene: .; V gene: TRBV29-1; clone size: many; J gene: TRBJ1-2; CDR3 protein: CSVALGSENYGYTF; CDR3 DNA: TGCAGCGTTGCCCTCGGATCCGAGAACTATGGCTACACCTTC
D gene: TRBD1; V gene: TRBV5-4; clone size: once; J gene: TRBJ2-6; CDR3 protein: CASSLGGQGVSGANVLTF; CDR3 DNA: TGTGCCAGCAGCTTGGGGGGACAGGGGGTTTCTGGGGCCAACGTCCTGACTTTC
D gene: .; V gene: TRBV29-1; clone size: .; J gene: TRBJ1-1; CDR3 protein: CSVQKFQTVTGEAFF; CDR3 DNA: TGCAGCGTTCAAAAATTCCAGACAGTGACTGGGGAAGCTTTCTTT
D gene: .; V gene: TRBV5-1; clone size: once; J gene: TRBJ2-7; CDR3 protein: CASSLVGRGGEQYF; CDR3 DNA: TGCGCCAGCAGCTTGGTTGGCAGGGGCGGCGAGCAGTACTTC
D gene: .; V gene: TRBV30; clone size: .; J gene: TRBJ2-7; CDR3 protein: CAWSWGPAYEQYF; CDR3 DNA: TGTGCCTGGAGCTGGGGGCCAGCCTACGAGCAGTACTTC
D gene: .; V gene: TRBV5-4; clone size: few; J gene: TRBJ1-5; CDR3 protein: CASSFAGPGGSNQPQHF; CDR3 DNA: TGTGCCAGCAGCTTCGCCGGTCCCGGAGGGAGCAATCAGCCCCAGCATTTT
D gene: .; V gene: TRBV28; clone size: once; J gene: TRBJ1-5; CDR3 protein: CASSEGLSKPDQPQHF; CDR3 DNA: TGTGCCAGCAGCGAAGGGCTCAGTAAACCCGATCAGCCCCAGCATTTT
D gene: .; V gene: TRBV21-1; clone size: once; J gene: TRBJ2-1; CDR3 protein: CASSELAGGINEQFF; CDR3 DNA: TGTGCCAGCAGTGAACTAGCGGGGGGAATCAATGAGCAGTTCTTC
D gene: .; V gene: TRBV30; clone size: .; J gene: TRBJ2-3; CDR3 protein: CAWSVKGYSDTQYF; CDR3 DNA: TGTGCCTGGAGTGTAAAGGGGTACTCAGATACGCAGTATTTT
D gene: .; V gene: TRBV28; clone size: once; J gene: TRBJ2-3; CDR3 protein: CASSSGDTDTQYF; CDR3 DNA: TGTGCCAGCAGTTCGGGCGACACAGATACGCAGTATTTT
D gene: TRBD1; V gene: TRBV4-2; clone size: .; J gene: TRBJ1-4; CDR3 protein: CASSQGDRLDSNEKLFF; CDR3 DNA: TGTGCCAGCAGCCAAGGGGACAGGTTAGATTCTAATGAAAAACTGTTTTTT
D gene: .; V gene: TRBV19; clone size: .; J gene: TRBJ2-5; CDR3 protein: CASSPPGPLRETQYF; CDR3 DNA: TGTGCCAGCAGTCCGCCGGGACCGCTCCGGGAGACCCAGTACTTC
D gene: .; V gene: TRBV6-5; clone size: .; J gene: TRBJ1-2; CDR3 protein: CASSEGNYGYTF; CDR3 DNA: TGTGCCAGCAGTGAGGGTAACTATGGCTACACCTTC
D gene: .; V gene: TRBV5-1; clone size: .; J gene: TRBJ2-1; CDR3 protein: CASSILGGRNEQFF; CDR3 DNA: TGCGCCAGCAGCATCCTGGGAGGTCGCAATGAGCAGTTCTTC
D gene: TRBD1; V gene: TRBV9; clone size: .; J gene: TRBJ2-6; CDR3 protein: CASSVDVSGGSGANVLTF; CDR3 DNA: TGTGCCAGCAGCGTAGATGTCTCAGGGGGCTCTGGGGCCAACGTCCTGACTTTC
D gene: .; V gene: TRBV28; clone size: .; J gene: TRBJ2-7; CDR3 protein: CASSRIRGPYEQYF; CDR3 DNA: TGTGCCAGCAGTAGGATCAGGGGACCCTACGAGCAGTACTTC
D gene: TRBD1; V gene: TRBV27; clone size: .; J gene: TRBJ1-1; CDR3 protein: CASSLARGVNTEAFF; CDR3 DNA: TGTGCCAGCAGTTTAGCCAGGGGGGTGAACACTGAAGCTTTCTTT
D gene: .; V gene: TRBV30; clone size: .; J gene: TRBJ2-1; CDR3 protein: CAWGARNEQFF; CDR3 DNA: TGTGCCTGGGGGGCGCGCAATGAGCAGTTCTTC
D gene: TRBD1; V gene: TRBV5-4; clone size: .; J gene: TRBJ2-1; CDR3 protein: CASSLATPGTGVYNEQFF; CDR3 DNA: TGTGCCAGCAGCTTGGCGACCCCCGGGACAGGGGTCTACAATGAGCAGTTCTTC
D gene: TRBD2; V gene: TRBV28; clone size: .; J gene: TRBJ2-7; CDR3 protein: CASSFTLAVVEQYF; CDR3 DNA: TGTGCCAGCAGTTTTACACTAGCGGTAGTCGAGCAGTACTTC
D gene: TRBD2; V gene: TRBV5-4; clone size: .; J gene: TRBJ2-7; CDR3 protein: CASSLGLADTYEQYF; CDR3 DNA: TGTGCCAGCAGCTTGGGACTAGCGGACACTTACGAGCAGTACTTC
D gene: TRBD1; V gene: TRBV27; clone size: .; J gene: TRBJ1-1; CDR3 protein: CASSTQGGNTEAFF; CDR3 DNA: TGTGCCAGCAGTACACAGGGGGGAAACACTGAAGCTTTCTTT
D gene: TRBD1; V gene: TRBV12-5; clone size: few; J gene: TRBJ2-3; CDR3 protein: CASVPSTGDTQYF; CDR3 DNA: TGTGCTAGTGTTCCGTCGACAGGGGATACGCAGTATTTT
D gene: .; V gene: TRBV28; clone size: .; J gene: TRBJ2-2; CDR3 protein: CASSLGRAGTGELFF; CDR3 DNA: TGTGCCAGCAGTTTGGGCAGGGCGGGAACCGGGGAGCTGTTTTTT
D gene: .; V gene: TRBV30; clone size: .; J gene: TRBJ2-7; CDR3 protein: CAWRSRGSYEQYF; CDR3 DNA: TGTGCCTGGAGGTCACGGGGCTCCTACGAGCAGTACTTC
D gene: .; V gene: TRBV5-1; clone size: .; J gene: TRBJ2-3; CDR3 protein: CASSFASGTDTQYF; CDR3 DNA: TGCGCCAGCAGCTTCGCTAGCGGCACAGATACGCAGTATTTT
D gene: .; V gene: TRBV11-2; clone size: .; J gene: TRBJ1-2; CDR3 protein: CASRAYGYTF; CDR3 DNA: TGTGCCAGCAGGGCCTATGGCTACACCTTC
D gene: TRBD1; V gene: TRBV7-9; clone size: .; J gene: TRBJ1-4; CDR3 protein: CASSLASGGVEKLFF; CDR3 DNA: TGTGCCAGCAGCTTAGCATCAGGGGGCGTTGAAAAACTGTTTTTT
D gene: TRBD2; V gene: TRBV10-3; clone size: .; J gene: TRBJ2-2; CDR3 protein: CATTSGRDTGELFF; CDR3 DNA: TGTGCCACTACTAGCGGTAGGGACACCGGGGAGCTGTTTTTT
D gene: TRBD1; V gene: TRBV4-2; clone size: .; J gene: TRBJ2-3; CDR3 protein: CASSQGTGGAGIPDTQYF; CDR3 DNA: TGTGCCAGCAGCCAAGGGACAGGGGGCGCCGGCATCCCAGATACGCAGTATTTT
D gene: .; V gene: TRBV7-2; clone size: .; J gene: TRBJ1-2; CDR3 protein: CASSPASRGADGYTF; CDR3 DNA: TGTGCCAGCAGCCCAGCTTCCAGGGGCGCGGATGGCTACACCTTC
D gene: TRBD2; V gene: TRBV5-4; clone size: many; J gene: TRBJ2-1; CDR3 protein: CASSPNSGNLYGEQFF; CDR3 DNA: TGTGCCAGCAGCCCCAATAGCGGGAACCTCTACGGTGAGCAGTTCTTC
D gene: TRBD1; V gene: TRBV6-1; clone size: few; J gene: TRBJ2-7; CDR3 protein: CASSEQTGEAYEQYF; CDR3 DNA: TGTGCCAGCAGTGAACAGACAGGGGAGGCCTACGAGCAGTACTTC
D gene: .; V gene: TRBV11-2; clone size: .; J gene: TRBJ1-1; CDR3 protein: CASSLDRVAEAFF; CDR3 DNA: TGTGCCAGCAGCTTAGATCGGGTCGCTGAAGCTTTCTTT
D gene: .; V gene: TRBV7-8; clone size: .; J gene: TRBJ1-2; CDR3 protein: CASSPVVGRFNYGYTF; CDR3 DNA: TGTGCCAGCAGCCCCGTGGTGGGCAGGTTTAACTATGGCTACACCTTC
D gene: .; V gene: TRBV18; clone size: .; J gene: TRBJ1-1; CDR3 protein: CASSPVGVDQTEAFF; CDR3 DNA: TGTGCCAGCTCACCAGTCGGGGTTGATCAAACTGAAGCTTTCTTT
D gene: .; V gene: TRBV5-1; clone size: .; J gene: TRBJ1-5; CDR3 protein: CASSPQNSNQPQHF; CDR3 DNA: TGCGCCAGCAGCCCCCAAAATAGCAATCAGCCCCAGCATTTT
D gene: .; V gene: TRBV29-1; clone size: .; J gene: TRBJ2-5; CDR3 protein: CSVVGLGTNNNPAETQYF; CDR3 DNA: TGCAGCGTTGTAGGGTTGGGGACAAATAATAATCCGGCGGAGACCCAGTACTTC
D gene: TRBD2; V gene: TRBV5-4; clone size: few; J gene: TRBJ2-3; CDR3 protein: CASSFVAGLAGGTDTQYF; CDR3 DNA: TGTGCCAGCAGCTTTGTCGCCGGACTAGCGGGAGGGACAGATACGCAGTATTTT
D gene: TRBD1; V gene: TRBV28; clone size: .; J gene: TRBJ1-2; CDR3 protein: CASSSHSPGGYGYTF; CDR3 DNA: TGTGCCAGCAGTTCCCACTCTCCAGGGGGCTATGGCTACACCTTC
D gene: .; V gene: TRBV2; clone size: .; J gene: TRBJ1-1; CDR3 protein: CASSVQGNTEAFF; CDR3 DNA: TGTGCCAGCAGTGTGCAGGGCAACACTGAAGCTTTCTTT